Shown below are 21 T cell receptor beta chains from a single sample sequenced in a study of T cells of healthy individuals. Each CDR3 protein is one row after TCRdb ran MiXCR on the 5' RACE reads. The sample includes about 41,000 distinct CDR3 sequences, roughly 4.3% of them seen just once. The receptors derive from a human donor in good health.

This clonotype was seen repeatedly, ten times or more. The V call is TRBV7-2, the J call TRBJ2-5, with 10 bases identical to TRBD2. This CDR3 has 16 amino acids. The germline gives CDR1 SGHTA, CDR2 FQGNSA. The trim removed 3 bases at V and 5 bases at J, leaving 9 bases unmatched. CDR3 region: CASSLLAGVTPETQYF. CDR3 nucleotide sequence: TGTGCCAGCAGCTTGCTAGCGGGAGTTACCCCCGAGACCCAGTACTTC.

This clonotype has only a few counts. This chain links TRBV21-1 with TRBJ2-5; the table's D call, TRBD1, has no DNA check behind it. TRBV21-1 corresponds to a pseudogene. The length of the CDR3 is 13 residues. For the CDR3, the DNA is TGTGCCAGCATCCCCTCTCAGGAAGAGACCCAGTACTTC. Its translation: CASIPSQEETQYF.

The J gene is TRBJ1-1, the V gene TRBV12-3 or TRBV12-4; no reliable D call. V lost 5 bases to trimming and J lost 1 base, with 8 bases between them. CDR3 size: 13 residues. The CDR3 sequence is CASSQTRNTEAFF. In DNA, the CDR3 is TGTGCCAGCAGTCAGACACGGAACACTGAAGCTTTCTTT.

This clonotype has just a few counts. The CDR3 bases are TGTGCCAGCAGCCCACCTTCACTATACTGGGGTGAAAAACTGTTTTTT. It translates to CASSPPSLYWGEKLFF. The chain combines TRBV14 with TRBJ1-4; no reliable D call. This CDR3 comprises 16 residues. Trimming pared 4 bases from V and 7 bases from J, leaving 19 bases between. Germline values: CDR1 SGHDN, CDR2 FVKESK. The full variable domain, with the rest looked up from reference TRBV14 and TRBJ1-4, is EAGVTQFPSHSVIEKGQTVTLRCDPISGHDNLYWYRRVMGKEIKFLLHFVKESKQDESGMPNNRFLAERTGGTYSTLKVQPAELEDSGVYFCASSPPSLYWGEKLFFGSGTQLSVL.

This clonotype was picked up many times. V is TRBV7-8 and J is TRBJ2-4; 13 bases agree with TRBD2. CDR1 and CDR2 from the germline V gene are SGHVS and FQNEAQ. This CDR3 is 14 amino acids long. J lost 8 bases, V lost 4 bases, and 2 bases had no gene match. The CDR3 loop reads CASSWTSGSDIQYF. CDR3 in DNA: TGTGCCAGCAGCTGGACTAGCGGGAGTGACATTCAGTACTTC.

This clonotype was detected many times. The chain has TRBV5-5 and TRBJ2-7, with 11 bases that match TRBD2. Trimming at V came to 6 bases and at J to 2 bases, leaving 4 bases not matched to a gene. The CDR3 has 14 residues. Germline assignment: CDR1 SGHKS and CDR2 YYEKEE (reference sequence). In DNA, the CDR3 is TGTGCCAGCAACTTAGCGGGAGGGGCCTACGAGCAGTACTTC. Its protein product is CASNLAGGAYEQYF.

Of note for this clonotype: A read error may be the cause here, since a much bigger clone is one base away. The chain links TRBV7-9 to TRBJ2-5, with a tentative D call TRBD1 (6 bases). Germline loops: CDR1 SEHNR, CDR2 FQNEAQ (reference sequence). The CDR3 loop spans 17 amino acids. V shed 5 bases and J shed 2 bases, with 21 bases lying between them. Here the CDR3 reads CASSHGAGARRQETQYF. CDR3 coding DNA: TGTGCCAGCAGCCATGGGGCAGGGGCTCGGCGGCAAGAGACCCAGTACTTC.

Ten or more counts support this clonotype. CDR3 region: CAWSRGFGESSEAFF. The CDR3 coding sequence is TGTGCCTGGAGTCGTGGGTTCGGGGAATCGTCGGAAGCTTTCTTT. The chain is built from TRBV30 and TRBJ1-1; no reliable D call. CDR3 length equals 15 residues. The germline V gene encodes CDR1 GTSNPN and CDR2 SVGIG (reference sequence). The V gene lost 2 bases and the J gene lost 8 bases, with 21 bases spanning the gap.

This clonotype was counted many times. The chain couples TRBV12-3 or TRBV12-4 to TRBJ2-1; TRBD1 or TRBD2 may be the D gene (7 bases each). The CDR3 covers 15 residues. V lost 6 bases and J 2 bases, leaving 14 bases between the germline ends. CDR3 nucleotide sequence: TGTGCCAGCAGGGCACAGGGGACTACCTACAATGAGCAGTTCTTC. Its translation: CASRAQGTTYNEQFF.

There are many counts of this clonotype. J is TRBJ2-2 and V is TRBV9; the match to TRBD1 covers 9 bases. The CDR3 consists of 16 residues. Germline CDR1 SGDLS, CDR2 YYNGEE. V gave up 0 bases and J gave up 8 bases; unmatched junction bases: 8. CDR3 bases: TGTGCCAGCAGCGTAGTTGGGACAGGGCAAGGAGGGGAGCTGTTTTTT. This translates into CASSVVGTGQGGELFF. Combining the CDR3 with reference TRBV9 and TRBJ2-2 gives the whole variable domain DSGVTQTPKHLITATGQRVTLRCSPRSGDLSVYWYQQSLDQGLQFLIQYYNGEERAKGNILERFSAQQFPDLHSELNLSSLELGDSALYFCASSVVGTGQGGELFFGEGSRLTVL.

This clonotype showed up just a few times. This may be a read error: a much more frequent sequence differs by one nucleotide. J is TRBJ1-2 and V is TRBV12-3 or TRBV12-4, with D hard to call. The CDR3 loop spans 13 amino acids. CDR3 in amino acids: CASDRPAWDGYNF. As DNA, the CDR3 is TGTGCCAGCGACCGACCGGCGTGGGATGGCTACAACTTC.

In this sample, this clonotype turned up many times. This sequence joins TRBV15 and TRBJ2-3, with 7 positions matching TRBD2. Germline V gene lookup returns CDR1 LNHNV and CDR2 YYDKDF (reference sequence). V lost 0 bases, J lost 1 base, and 1 base stayed unmatched. CDR3 length: 15 amino acids. This chain's CDR3 is CATSRDGLGTDTQYF. The CDR3 nucleotides read TGTGCCACCAGCAGAGACGGACTAGGCACAGATACGCAGTATTTT.

J is TRBJ1-1 and V is TRBV5-4; D is unclear. CDR1 is SGHNT, CDR2 YYREEE, per germline (reference sequence). The V end was cut by 2 bases, the J end by 2 bases, with 7 bases between. The CDR3 is made up of 13 amino acids. CDR3 sequence reads: CASSFEGNTEAFF. The CDR3 bases are TGTGCCAGCAGCTTCGAGGGAAACACTGAAGCTTTCTTT.

This chain links TRBV11-1 with TRBJ1-6, with D possibly TRBD1 on 5 matching bases. The germline V gene encodes CDR1 SGHAT and CDR2 FQDESV (reference sequence). The CDR3 contains 14 residues. The V and J ends lost 3 bases and 9 bases respectively, with 12 bases between them. Written as DNA, the CDR3 is TGTGCCAGCAGCTTCCCGGGGCTTGGTTCACCCCTCCACTTT. Translating gives CASSFPGLGSPLHF.

This clonotype was counted ten times or more. The CDR3 reads CASSRTTGLATDTQYF. DNA for the CDR3: TGTGCCAGCAGCCGCACAACGGGACTAGCCACAGATACGCAGTATTTT. The chain has TRBV3-1 and TRBJ2-3; 9 bases align to TRBD2. Per the germline V gene, CDR1 is LGHDT and CDR2 is YNNKEL (reference sequence). There are 16 residues in the CDR3. The J segment lost 2 bases and the V segment lost 4 bases, leaving 7 bases of the junction unmatched.

This sequence joins TRBV5-4 and TRBJ2-6; D remains ambiguous. V lost 1 base and J lost 0, with 11 bases in between. Germline CDR1 reads SGHNT; CDR2 reads YYREEE (reference sequence). The CDR3 runs 17 residues. The CDR3 DNA reads as TGTGCCAGCAGCTTGCCTGTCAGAAGCTCTGGGGCCAACGTCCTGACTTTC. Translated: CASSLPVRSSGANVLTF.

The chain recombines TRBV5-8 with TRBJ2-7, with D tentatively TRBD1 or TRBD2 (6 bases each). The CDR3 totals 18 residues. Germline V lookup: CDR1 SGHTS, CDR2 YDEGEE. The V end lost 1 base, the J end lost 0 bases, and 20 bases lay between the germline ends. The CDR3 reads CASSLSIEWGARSYEQYF. The CDR3 nucleotides are TGTGCCAGCAGCTTGAGTATTGAATGGGGGGCCCGCTCCTACGAGCAGTACTTC.

This clonotype was seen more than once but under ten times. The chain is built from TRBV12-3 or TRBV12-4 and TRBJ2-1; D may be TRBD2 (5 bases). CDR3 length equals 12 residues. V lost 5 bases to trimming and J lost 11 bases, with 13 bases between them. The CDR3 spells CASSQSPGKQFF. The DNA of the CDR3 is TGTGCCAGCAGTCAATCCCCGGGAAAGCAGTTCTTC.

This clonotype was seen a few times. CDR3 loop: CASRGQNLASNTGELFF. Here the CDR3 DNA reads TGTGCCAGCAGGGGTCAGAATCTAGCGTCGAACACCGGGGAGCTGTTTTTT. The gene calls are TRBV6-5 and TRBJ2-2; possible D gene TRBD2, 6 bases. Germline lookup yields CDR1 MNHEY and CDR2 SVGAGI. V lost 6 bases and J lost 0, with 17 bases in between. The CDR3 is 17 amino acids.

This clonotype was recorded a few times. The V call is TRBV29-1, the J call TRBJ2-1, with D unclear. The CDR3 length is 15 residues. Trimming stripped 4 bases from V and 2 bases from J, with 15 bases between. CDR1 SQVTM and CDR2 ANQGSEA come from the germline V gene. In DNA, the CDR3 is TGCAGCGTTGCTTCCGGCCGATTCGCCTACAATGAGCAGTTCTTC. Encoded protein: CSVASGRFAYNEQFF.

The chain joins TRBV28 to TRBJ1-5, with a weak D call TRBD1 (6 bases). CDR3 length: 15 residues. Germline CDR1 is MDHEN and CDR2 is SYDVKM. Trimming took off 6 bases at V and 2 bases at J, with 14 bases between the two ends. The CDR3 DNA reads TGTGCCAGCAGCGTAACAGGGTCCGGCAATCAGCCCCAGCATTTT. It translates to CASSVTGSGNQPQHF.